The TCR beta chain described here comes from a study of T cell responses to AZD1222 COVID-19 vaccine. V lost 1 base to trimming and J lost 4 bases; unmatched junction nucleotides: 10. CDR1 is SGHTA and CDR2 is FQGTGA in the germline V gene. The CDR3 consists of 18 residues. Only in-frame clones appear in the TCRdb table, and some are missing; sequencing was by immunoSEQ multiplex PCR. The sample includes 110,000 to 150,000 clones, 93% of them seen just once. This sequence was found in an adult in good health. V and J are TRBV7-3 and TRBJ2-6; 7 bases map to TRBD1. The material was peripheral blood, obtained on day 0 of AZD1222 vaccination. CDR3 nucleotide sequence: TGTGCCAGCAGCTTAAACCCGACAGGGCGAGCGGGGGCCAACGTCCTGACTTTC. It translates to CASSLNPTGRAGANVLTF. Supplemented by reference TRBV7-3 and TRBJ2-6, the full variable domain reads GAGVSQTPSNKVTEKGKYVELRCDPISGHTALYWYRQSLGQGPEFLIYFQGTGAADDSGLPNDRFFAVRPEGSVSTLKIQRTERGDSAVYLCASSLNPTGRAGANVLTFGAGSRLTVL.